The 16 T cell receptor beta chains listed next were all sequenced from one sample in a study of PD-1 blockade in classical Hodgkin lymphoma. Relapse after autologous stem cell transplantation occurred in every patient, and brentuximab vedotin exposure varied. The data were produced by immunoSEQ multiplex PCR, yet TCRdb's version contains in-frame clones alone and is incomplete. This table holds tens of thousands of clones, less than 85% found once. The sequencing used peripheral blood mononuclear cells (PBMCs), collected before the second cycle of nivolumab. The receptors come from a human donor with classical Hodgkin lymphoma.

The CDR3 reads CASSKSRQGRGGIQETQYF. The CDR3 DNA reads TGTGCCAGCAGCAAAAGCCGACAGGGTCGGGGGGGCATCCAAGAGACCCAGTACTTC. The chain uses TRBV7-9 and TRBJ2-5; TRBD2 might be the D (8 bases). Trimming pared 5 bases from V and 1 base from J, leaving 26 bases between. The CDR3 extends over 19 amino acids. From germline, CDR1 is SEHNR and CDR2 FQNEAQ (reference sequence).

V and J are TRBV7-9 and TRBJ2-2, with 10 bases lining up with TRBD2. The CDR3 runs 19 residues. V shed 1 base and J 5 bases; nucleotides not matched to a gene: 13. Germline CDR1 and CDR2: SEHNR and FQNEAQ (reference sequence). The CDR3 region has the DNA TGTGCCAGCAGCTTAGGGCGCCTATCTAGCGGGAGAGGAACCGGGGAGCTGTTTTTT. It specifies CASSLGRLSSGRGTGELFF. The variable domain in full, completed from reference TRBV7-9 and TRBJ2-2, reads DTGVSQNPRHKITKRGQNVTFRCDPISEHNRLYWYRQTLGQGPEFLTYFQNEAQLEKSRLLSDRFSAERPKGSFSTLEIQRTEQGDSAMYLCASSLGRLSSGRGTGELFFGEGSRLTVL.

This clone appeared a few times. The rearrangement uses TRBV5-1 and TRBJ2-7; D possibly corresponds to TRBD2 (5 bases). The CDR3 consists of 15 residues. V was cut by 6 bases and J by 4 bases, with 20 bases left in between. Germline CDR1 is SGHRS and CDR2 is YFSETQ. CDR3 protein: CASTYVGGSGYEQYF. CDR3 coding DNA: TGCGCCAGCACCTACGTCGGTGGGAGTGGGTACGAGCAGTACTTC.

This clone was counted only a few times. The chain combines TRBV7-9 with TRBJ1-1, with a possible D match to TRBD1 (5 bases). The CDR3 is 13 amino acids. The V gene's germline CDR1 is SEHNR and CDR2 FQNEAQ (reference sequence). V was clipped by 3 bases and J by 10 bases, with 15 bases between them. CDR3 protein: CASSFGEGQAAFF. CDR3 bases: TGTGCCAGCAGCTTTGGGGAGGGGCAGGCAGCTTTCTTT. Using reference TRBV7-9 and TRBJ1-1 for the parts outside the CDR3, the full variable domain is DTGVSQNPRHKITKRGQNVTFRCDPISEHNRLYWYRQTLGQGPEFLTYFQNEAQLEKSRLLSDRFSAERPKGSFSTLEIQRTEQGDSAMYLCASSFGEGQAAFFGQGTRLTVV.

The J gene is TRBJ2-5, the V gene TRBV7-9; 10 nucleotides align to TRBD2. The CDR3 is 16 residues long. V dropped 7 bases and J dropped 5; count of bases not matched to a gene: 13. CDR1 SEHNR and CDR2 FQNEAQ come from the germline V gene (reference sequence). The CDR3 region is CASTMGLAGAGETQYF. Written as DNA, the CDR3 is TGTGCCAGCACAATGGGCCTAGCGGGAGCTGGGGAGACCCAGTACTTC.

The chain uses TRBV6-1 and TRBJ1-2; 9 bases agree with TRBD1. V gave up 6 bases and J gave up 9 bases; unmatched junction bases: 8. Germline V gene sequence: CDR1 MNHNS, CDR2 SASEGT. This CDR3 has 13 residues. Here the CDR3 reads CASSPGQGGSYTF. CDR3 coding DNA: TGTGCCAGCAGCCCGGGACAGGGAGGTAGCTACACCTTC.

A remark on this clone: This sample also contains other DNA sequences that code for the same CDR3. The J gene is TRBJ2-5, the V gene TRBV28; D call uncertain. The germline V gene has CDR1 MDHEN and CDR2 SYDVKM. The germline V and J ends were trimmed by 3 bases and 4 bases, with 9 bases remaining between them. CDR3 size: 13 residues. The DNA of the CDR3 is TGTGCCAGCAGTTTGCTGGGAATAGAGACCCAGTACTTC. Protein: CASSLLGIETQYF.

J is TRBJ2-2 and V is TRBV7-9, with 7 nucleotides matching TRBD2. Germline V gene data show CDR1 as SEHNR and CDR2 as FQNEAQ (reference sequence). J gave up 3 bases and V 2 bases, and 6 bases lay outside the gene matches. The CDR3 loop spans 16 amino acids. Written as DNA, the CDR3 is TGTGCCAGCAGCTTATCTTGGCGGGAGCACACCGGGGAGCTGTTTTTT. Protein product: CASSLSWREHTGELFF.

V usage is TRBV27 and J usage is TRBJ2-7, with D perhaps matching TRBD1 (5 bases). The CDR3 sequence is 14 residues long. V was trimmed by 9 bases and J by 3 bases, leaving 18 bases between them. From germline, CDR1 is MNHEY and CDR2 SMNVEV (reference sequence). CDR3 residues: CASNFQGVGYEQYF. As DNA, the CDR3 is TGTGCCAGTAATTTCCAGGGCGTTGGCTACGAGCAGTACTTC.

The CDR3 DNA is TGTGCCAGCGGGCAGTGGGGCCGAGCCCTATTTTTT. It translates to CASGQWGRALFF. This chain links TRBV28 with TRBJ1-4, with D perhaps matching TRBD1 (5 bases). CDR3 length: 12 amino acids. Looked up from germline, CDR1 is MDHEN and CDR2 is SYDVKM. Trimming pared 8 bases from V and 17 bases from J, leaving 21 bases between.

J is TRBJ1-1 and V is TRBV19; 8 positions agree with TRBD1. Trimming cost V 5 bases and J 0 bases; bases outside gene matches: 8. The CDR3 totals 16 residues. CDR1 is LNHDA, CDR2 SQIVND, per germline (reference sequence). The CDR3 region is CASSQRTGFMNTEAFF. DNA for the CDR3: TGTGCCAGTAGTCAAAGGACAGGGTTCATGAACACTGAAGCTTTCTTT.

The chain has TRBV7-8 and TRBJ2-7, with 10 bases matching TRBD2. Losses at the gene ends were 6 bases for V and 1 base for J; bases not matched to a gene: 15. The CDR3 extends over 18 amino acids. Germline V gene lookup returns CDR1 SGHVS and CDR2 FQNEAQ. The CDR3: CASSFRAGLASRSYEQYF. The CDR3 region has the DNA TGTGCCAGCAGTTTTAGGGCGGGACTAGCGTCCCGATCCTACGAGCAGTACTTC.

The CDR3 region is CAISKTTGELFF. The CDR3 DNA sequence: TGTGCCATCAGTAAAACCACCGGGGAGCTGTTTTTT. This chain joins TRBV10-3 and TRBJ2-2, with unresolved D. The germline CDR1 and CDR2 sequences are ENHRY and SYGVKD. Deletions cut 5 bases from V and 4 bases from J, with 5 bases between. The CDR3 runs 12 residues.

The chain couples TRBV29-1 to TRBJ2-1; TRBD2 matches 7 bases. Germline CDR1 reads SQVTM; CDR2 reads ANQGSEA. The trim removed 4 bases at V and 4 bases at J, leaving 4 bases unmatched. This CDR3 has 13 amino acids. Written as DNA, the CDR3 is TGCAGCGTTGGACCTAGCGGATACAATGAGCAGTTCTTC. Residues: CSVGPSGYNEQFF.

This clone was seen a handful of times. The chain uses TRBV18 and TRBJ1-1; D unclear. This CDR3 has 15 residues. The V and J ends lost 6 bases and 1 base respectively, with 15 bases between them. Germline V gene lookup returns CDR1 KGHSH and CDR2 LQKENI. DNA for the CDR3: TGTGCCAGCTCCCCTCGAGGAGGCAAGAACACTGAAGCTTTCTTT. Its translation is CASSPRGGKNTEAFF.

The CDR3 coding sequence is TGTGCCAGCAGCCCGGGACTAGCGGGAGCTGAGCAGTACTTC. Residues: CASSPGLAGAEQYF. The chain couples TRBV6-5 to TRBJ2-7; 14 bases match TRBD2. Germline CDR1 and CDR2: MNHEY and SVGAGI. Trimming took 6 bases from V and 7 from J; bases not matched to a gene: 5. The CDR3 covers 14 residues.